This T cell receptor (beta chain) was recorded in a study of T cell repertoires in cytomegalovirus infection. Study findings and constraints: Frequencies of public TCR beta families were cumulated, and this identified carriers of CMV plus the relevant HLA.

Via MiXCR, TCRdb re-called the reads, giving one row per CDR3 protein. The top ten clones hold 2% to 3% of a sample with almost 300,000 distinct CDR3 sequences, 9.6% of them seen once. This clonotype has a count of ten or more. Its antigen is unidentified. This CDR3 has 15 residues. With V trimmed by 2 bases and J by 5 bases, 6 bases remained unmatched. Germline-derived CDR1 and CDR2 are MNHEY and SMNVEV (reference sequence). This TCR derives from a human donor in good health (CMV status not recorded). Some clones in this sample may be carry-over from other donors' samples. Specimen: PBMCs. This chain joins TRBV27 and TRBJ1-1; 9 bases agree with TRBD1. Written as DNA, the CDR3 is TGTGCCAGCAGTTTAATGGGGACAGGGCGGACTGAAGCTTTCTTT. It is translated as CASSLMGTGRTEAFF.